The 7 T cell receptor beta chains presented below share a single source sample, sequenced in a study of T cell repertoires in cytomegalovirus infection. Using its own MiXCR run on the reads, TCRdb lists one record per CDR3 protein. The sample has under 350,000 distinct CDR3 sequences; around 9.1% are singletons. The sequenced material came from PBMCs. These TCRs come from a human donor in good health (CMV status not recorded). Some clones in this sample may be carry-over from other donors' samples.

This clonotype occurred many times. The chain carries TRBV4-1 and TRBJ1-2; 9 bases map to TRBD1. The germline V gene encodes CDR1 MGHRA and CDR2 YSYEKL. The V segment lost 2 bases and the J segment 7 bases; nucleotides outside the gene matches: 5. The CDR3 runs 14 residues. The CDR3 region has the DNA TGCGCCAGCAGCCAAATGACAGGGGGAAGTGGCTACACCTTC. This translates into CASSQMTGGSGYTF.

The sample holds a few counts of this clonotype. This sequence joins TRBV29-1 and TRBJ2-2; D call uncertain. The V end lost 0 bases, the J end lost 0 bases, and 2 bases lay between the germline ends. Germline assignment: CDR1 SQVTM and CDR2 ANQGSEA. There are 13 residues in the CDR3. The CDR3 DNA follows: TGCAGCGTTGAAGAACCGAACACCGGGGAGCTGTTTTTT. It translates to CSVEEPNTGELFF.

V is TRBV28 and J is TRBJ1-1, with 7 bases lining up with TRBD1. V trimming: 5 bases; J trimming: 4 bases; junction bases outside the gene matches: 10. CDR3 size: 15 residues. Germline V gives CDR1 MDHEN, CDR2 SYDVKM. The DNA of the CDR3 is TGTGCCAGCAGTATCACGACAGGGTTGGGCACTGAAGCTTTCTTT. It yields the protein CASSITTGLGTEAFF.

This clonotype was seen many times. This chain connects TRBV4-1 to TRBJ2-6; 8 bases are shared with TRBD1. This CDR3 has 20 residues. CDR1 MGHRA and CDR2 YSYEKL come from the germline V gene. J lost 1 base, V lost 3 bases, and 14 bases had no gene match. CDR3 loop: CASSHGQGKGSLSGANVLTF. As DNA, the CDR3 is TGCGCCAGCAGCCATGGACAGGGAAAGGGCTCCCTTTCTGGGGCCAACGTCCTGACTTTC.

This clonotype was observed a handful of times. The V and J genes are TRBV5-4 and TRBJ2-5, with unresolved D. This CDR3 contains 14 residues. CDR1 is SGHNT, CDR2 YYREEE, per germline (reference sequence). V was clipped by 3 bases and J by 5 bases, with 14 bases between them. The CDR3 DNA sequence: TGTGCCAGCAGCTATGGGTCCCGGTCGGAGACCCAGTACTTC. Its protein product is CASSYGSRSETQYF.

This clonotype was observed at least ten times. The chain is built from TRBV7-9 and TRBJ2-1, with D perhaps TRBD2 (5 bases). Germline V CDR1 and CDR2: SEHNR, FQNEAQ (reference sequence). The CDR3 sequence is 16 residues long. V was shortened by 1 base and J by 10 bases, with 20 bases between the two germline ends. This chain's CDR3 is CASSLEEALAKAEQFF. The CDR3 DNA follows: TGTGCCAGCAGCTTAGAAGAGGCCTTAGCGAAGGCGGAGCAGTTCTTC. The full variable domain, completed using reference TRBV7-9 and TRBJ2-1, is DTGVSQNPRHKITKRGQNVTFRCDPISEHNRLYWYRQTLGQGPEFLTYFQNEAQLEKSRLLSDRFSAERPKGSFSTLEIQRTEQGDSAMYLCASSLEEALAKAEQFFGPGTRLTVL.

This clonotype was seen at least ten times. V usage is TRBV20-1 and J usage is TRBJ1-5; 7 nucleotides align to TRBD1. The CDR3 extends over 15 amino acids. The V segment lost 6 bases and the J segment 2 bases; nucleotides outside the gene matches: 10. The germline V gene has CDR1 DFQATT and CDR2 SNEGSKA (reference sequence). CDR3 nucleotides: TGCAGTGCGCCGGGACAGCAGGGTGGCAATCAGCCCCAGCATTTT. It encodes CSAPGQQGGNQPQHF.